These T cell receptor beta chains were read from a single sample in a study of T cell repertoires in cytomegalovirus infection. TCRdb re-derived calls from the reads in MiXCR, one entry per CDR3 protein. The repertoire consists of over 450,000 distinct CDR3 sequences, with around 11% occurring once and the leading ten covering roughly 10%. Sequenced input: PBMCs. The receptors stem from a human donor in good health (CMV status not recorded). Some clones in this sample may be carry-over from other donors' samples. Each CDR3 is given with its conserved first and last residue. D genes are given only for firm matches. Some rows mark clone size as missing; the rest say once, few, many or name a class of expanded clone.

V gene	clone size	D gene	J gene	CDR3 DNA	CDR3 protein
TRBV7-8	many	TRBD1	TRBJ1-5	TGTGCCAGCAGCCCCGGGACAGGGTGGAACCAGCCCCAGCATTTT	CASSPGTGWNQPQHF
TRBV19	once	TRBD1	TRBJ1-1	TGTGCCAGTAGTATCTCAGGACAGGGGAGGACTGAAGCTTTCTTT	CASSISGQGRTEAFF
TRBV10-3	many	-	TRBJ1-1	TGTGCCATCAGAGGAGACACGAACACTGAAGCTTTCTTT	CAIRGDTNTEAFF
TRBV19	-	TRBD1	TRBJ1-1	TGTGCCAGTAGTAAGCCCGGACAGGGGGTGAACACTGAAGCTTTCTTT	CASSKPGQGVNTEAFF
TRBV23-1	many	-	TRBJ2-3	TGCGCCAGCACCCATTGGGGGGATACGCAGTATTTT	CASTHWGDTQYF
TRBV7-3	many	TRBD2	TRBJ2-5	TGTGCCAGCAGCTTAGTTGCGAGCGGGAGGGGAGAGACCCAGTACTTC	CASSLVASGRGETQYF
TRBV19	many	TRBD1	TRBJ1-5	TGTGCCAGTGCGGGGACAGGGGGCGATCAGCCCCAGCATTTT	CASAGTGGDQPQHF
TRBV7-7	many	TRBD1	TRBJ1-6	TGTGCTAGCAGCTCCGGACAGGATAATTCACCCCTCCACTTT	CASSSGQDNSPLHF
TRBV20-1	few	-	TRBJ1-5	TGCAGTGCTAGGATGGGTGGCCAGCCCCAGCATTTT	CSARMGGQPQHF
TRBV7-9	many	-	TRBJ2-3	TGTGCCAGCAGCCCGATAAGCACAGATACGCAGTATTTT	CASSPISTDTQYF
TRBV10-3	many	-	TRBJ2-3	TGTGCCATCAGCCCTGGGCAGACAGATACGCAGTATTTT	CAISPGQTDTQYF
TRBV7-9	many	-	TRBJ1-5	TGTGCCAGCAGCTTATCGGAGTATAGCAATCAGCCCCAGCATTTT	CASSLSEYSNQPQHF
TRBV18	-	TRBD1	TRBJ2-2	TGTGCCAGCTCACCACCTGGGACAGGGATCTCCCTAATGAACACCGGGGAGCTGTTTTTT	CASSPPGTGISLMNTGELFF
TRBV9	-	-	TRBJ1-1	TGTGCCAGCAGCGGAACCCCGGGACCGTTGAACACTGAAGCTTTCTTT	CASSGTPGPLNTEAFF
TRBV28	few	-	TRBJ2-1	TGTGCCAGCAGTCTATACCGGGGGTACAATGAGCAGTTCTTC	CASSLYRGYNEQFF
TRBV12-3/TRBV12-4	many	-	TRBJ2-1	TGTGCCAGCACCCCTCGTGGGGGCCCCAATGAGCAGTTCTTC	CASTPRGGPNEQFF
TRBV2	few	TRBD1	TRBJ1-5	TGTGCCAGCAGTGTAGAGGTCAGGGGGCGACAGCCCCAGCATTTT	CASSVEVRGRQPQHF
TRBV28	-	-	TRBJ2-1	TGTGCCAGCAATGGGCAGGGGGGCAATGAGCAGTTCTTC	CASNGQGGNEQFF
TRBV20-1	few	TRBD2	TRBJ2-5	TGCAGTGCTAGAGTTCATTCGGGGGGGGAGACCCAGTACTTC	CSARVHSGGETQYF
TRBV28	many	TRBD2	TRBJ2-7	TGTGCCAGTTCTCTGACGGGACTAGCGGGAGGGCCCAACGAGCAGTACTTC	CASSLTGLAGGPNEQYF
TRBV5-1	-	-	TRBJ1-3	TGCGCCAGCAAAGGGACGGCCTCTGGAAACACCATATATTTT	CASKGTASGNTIYF
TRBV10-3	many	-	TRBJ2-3	TGTGCCATCAGTGAGGGGACAAGGGGAGATACGCAGTATTTT	CAISEGTRGDTQYF
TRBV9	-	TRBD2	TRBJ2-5	TGTGCCAGCAGCGTAGATGGGACTAGCGGGGGAGAGACCCAGTACTTC	CASSVDGTSGGETQYF